This T cell receptor beta chain comes out of a study of cytomegalovirus exposure and HLA in healthy donors (dated by TCRdb to about 2017). Regarding the research as a whole: According to an earlier analysis of 450 to 650 of the donors, roughly 180 million T cells yielded roughly 110 million unique TCR beta sequences and approximately 300 Gb of sequence data. Every repertoire in the discovery cohort had been generated on one and the same sequencing platform. The aim of the study was to test whether cataloging public T cell receptors could identify signatures of past pathogen exposure. Of the approximately 400 genotyped donors, approximately 83% fell in the genetic ancestry cluster associated with self-reported Caucasian donors. On average, roughly 250,000 unique TCR beta nucleotide sequences were sequenced per donor among a few hundred genotyped donors of the cohort, with about 19% of those sequences being non-productive. The number of donors typed differed by locus, with 629-630 for A, B, C, DRB1 and DQB1, 522 for DQA1, 600 to 610 for DPA1, and some 470 for DPB1. Alongside the repertoire data, information on donor age, sex, ethnicity and CMV serostatus was compiled. Rather than using new phenotypic data, the later analysis identified candidate immune exposures from TCR beta sequences and from how often those sequences occurred across donors. The T cell repertoires of under 700 subjects were profiled by immunosequencing and related to cytomegalovirus serostatus. Both class I and class II loci were covered by HLA typing, at four-digit resolution. Roughly 290 gigabases of sequencing data and 70 million to 100 million unique TCR sequences made up an early release that covered about 640 HLA-typed donors. Five DR-DQ haplotypes were handled as single units for association and clustering, since linkage in the cohort was strong. In a later analysis, previously published TCR beta repertoires from 600 to 850 donors were re-analyzed and high-resolution HLA genotyping was added so that TCR occurrence patterns could be studied. An earlier analysis of approximately 640 of the donors applied high-throughput TCR beta sequencing to assess whether each TCR beta V gene segment acted as functional or pseudogenic. Along with the approximately 650-subject first cohort, a separate validation cohort of over 90 different subjects was used. In a later genetic analysis, genome-wide SNP genotypes for about 55% of the roughly 670 donors were used, and that subset was treated as a discovery cohort. To predict cytomegalovirus infection status, the study combined high-throughput TCR immunosequencing, statistical association of individual TCRs with disease status, and machine learning.

For this clone: Its cognate antigen has yet to be identified.

To prepare the library, the immunoSEQ multiplex PCR assay was applied. A mixture of 60 forward primers for TCR Vbeta segments and 13 reverse primers for TCR Jbeta segments was used in the multiplex PCR. Amplification of the CDR3 region of rearranged TCR beta genes was performed with a multiplex PCR assay on genomic DNA. The Illumina HiSeq System was used to sequence the amplified TCR beta libraries as 87-base-pair reads. On the study's bioinformatics: In a later analysis, tens of millions of unique TCR beta chains were counted across the approximately 620 repertoires, and approximately 9.9 million of these chains were shared by at least two donors. Raw reads were error-corrected and collapsed into unique sequences with a nearest-neighbor algorithm that merged closely related sequences to remove PCR and sequencing errors. To assign V, D and J gene segments, CDR3 sequences were aligned to IMGT reference sequences. Each retained sequence needed at least a six-nucleotide match to both a V gene segment and a J gene segment. Rearrangements were called productive when the CDR3 lacked stop codons and stayed in frame with V and J; all others were non-productive. CDR3 was defined by IMGT convention, running from the second conserved V-encoded cysteine to the conserved J-encoded phenylalanine. The earlier analysis of about 610 of the donors excluded sequences that lacked an unambiguous match to a single V gene segment. An earlier analysis of over 450 of the donors classified V segments as functional when productive rearrangements were above 56.7% and as segregating when the standard deviation between donors was above 5%. To diagnose cytomegalovirus status from the catalog of TCR beta chain sequences, a statistical classification framework was built. V and J gene assignment, in a later analysis, came from comparing TCR nucleotide sequences with IMGT/GENE-DB human TR gene sequences. Using the TCRdist pipeline, a later analysis assigned CDR3 sequences along with most-parsimonious VDJ recombination scenarios. In a later analysis, each TCR beta chain was defined by its CDR3 amino acid sequence together with its V-gene family, and reads without a unique V-gene family were excluded. A later analysis removed 450 to 600 highly shared, low-generation-probability nucleotide sequences to deal with suspected cross-contamination and a sequencing artifact. A later analysis calculated a clonal expansion index for each public chain from normalized within-repertoire ranks of inferred template counts. A later analysis computed generation probabilities with a VDJ recombination model fitted to out-of-frame rearrangements, and checked the results against IGoR. A later analysis scored TCR-TCR, TCR-HLA and TCR-CMV co-occurrence with hypergeometric tests, applying a repertoire-size bias correction to TCR pairs. To estimate false discovery rates, a later analysis permuted the HLA or CMV assignments 20 times. In a later analysis, co-occurring TCRs were grouped with DBSCAN, and TCRdist sequence similarity was added when clustering was performed within HLA-allele-positive subsets. Repertoires with fewer than 30,000 or more than 120,000 public chains, plus five repertoires with anomalous nucleotide sharing, were excluded from co-occurrence clustering. TCRdb took over this immuneACCESS table, retaining in-frame rearrangements with V and J assigned. Such tables are incomplete; in checked studies, under half of the missing clones stem from an unresolved V gene, and the remainder is unexplained. V, J and clone size derive from that table, while D and trimming were established from the DNA sequence. The table for this sample shows about 200,000 clones. The ten largest clones represent more than 0.95% of the sample.

The cohort was made up of hundreds of healthy bone marrow donors. At the time of sampling, every cohort member was nominally healthy, though immune exposures that went unrecorded were likely present. The donor tested CMV seropositive and was one of the 289 seropositive cohort members. Each donor provided a peripheral blood sample, and peripheral blood mononuclear cells were used for TCR beta sequencing. Genomic DNA was extracted from the blood cell samples with the Qiagen DNeasy Blood Extraction Kit. Study-level results and caveats: The cohort was sequenced for TCR beta chains only, and without alpha or paired-chain data the features that could be detected were limited. Most CMV-associated TCR beta chains appeared to be HLA-restricted in a later analysis, and the HLA associations seemed to be driven largely by CMV exposure. In an earlier analysis of 587 of the donors, most TCR beta V segments appeared in productive rearrangements about 87% or about 30% of the time, broadly matching IMGT annotations. Most TCR sequences were observed very rarely across donors, whereas some public TCRs were present in many individuals. The authors suggested that the approach could potentially be extended to other disease states and immunological phenotypes. Because HLA typing was unavailable for some donors at each locus, only the typed subset was used in association tests. A later analysis reported that several top co-occurrence clusters appeared linked to parvovirus B19, influenza, CMV and Epstein-Barr virus. A later analysis found that TCR association rates varied across HLA loci, with DRB1 alleles showing the most associated TCRs and HLA-C alleles the fewest. Compared with equally common non-associated chains, HLA-associated TCR beta chains in a later analysis were more clonally expanded and had lower generation probabilities. Compared with the roughly 600-donor mean, donors in an Asian-associated ancestry cluster had fewer N-insertions in productive TCRs, according to a later genetic analysis. A cluster of highly shared sequence variants was judged likely to be a technical artifact of the sequencing pipeline. The study listed approximately 150 TCR beta chains as associated with cytomegalovirus. Roughly uniform sequencing depth across donors was assumed in presence/absence analyses, although this assumption may not hold. Specific HLA alleles were associated with 16,951 TCR beta sequences at a false discovery rate of 0.05 in a later analysis. For the cohort, immune exposure information was limited to CMV serostatus. Linkage disequilibrium might explain the correlated functional status among segregating V segments, but an unknown experimental factor could not be excluded. A later genetic analysis associated a missense DCLRE1C variant with V-gene and J-gene trimming of TCR beta chains, and an independent cohort replicated the association. When HLA alleles, especially DR and DQ, strongly co-occurred, TCR associations were difficult to assign to individual alleles. The classifier was reported to diagnose cytomegalovirus status with high specificity and sensitivity in both the original and validation cohorts. A few of the identified cytomegalovirus-associated TCR beta chains were confirmed in vitro to be specific for cytomegalovirus antigens. A further reported finding was that TCR beta sequences accurately predicted the HLA-A and HLA-B alleles for most subjects in the first cohort. Because counts were too low, roughly 16 rarely observed V segments, including chromosome 9 orphons, were excluded from the earlier analysis of around 640 of the donors.

The sample comprised PBMCs. The origin of this receptor is a girl aged 2 to 10 in good health and CMV-seropositive.

The bases are TGTGCCAGCAGCCAAATCGGCTACAATGAGCAGTTCTTC. Translated, it reads CASSQIGYNEQFF. The V gene is TRBV14 and the J gene is TRBJ2-1; there is no confident call for the D gene. V sheds 2 bases and J sheds 3 bases, leaving 5 bases between their ends. Per the germline V gene, SGHDN is the CDR1 and FVKESK is the CDR2. The CDR3, from cysteine to phenylalanine, totals 13 residues. Only the CDR3 DNA is retained, 39 bases long and in frame from the first base.